One and the same sample provided the 16 T cell receptor beta chains below, sequenced in a study of T cells in Graves' hyperthyroidism and ophthalmopathy. It was RNA transcripts that yielded the amplified TCR beta CDR3 regions. Primed by the HTBI set, a first-round RT-PCR was run on the TCR CDR3. One entry per CDR3 protein, called by TCRdb with MiXCR from the multiplex PCR reads. The table shows 410,000 or so distinct CDR3 sequences, with over 12% occurring only once. Sequences were obtained from blood. Receptors originate from a man younger than 30 with Graves' ophthalmopathy.

This clonotype came up many times. The V call is TRBV10-3, the J call TRBJ2-7; the D call may be TRBD1 or TRBD2 (5 bases each). The CDR3 contains 16 residues. Germline CDR1 is ENHRY and CDR2 is SYGVKD. Trimming took off 7 bases at V and 3 bases at J, with 22 bases between the two ends. The CDR3 spells CAITPGRGAANYEQYF. As DNA, the CDR3 is TGTGCCATCACCCCGGGACGAGGGGCCGCCAACTACGAGCAGTACTTC.

This clonotype was seen many times. The rearrangement joins TRBV11-1 to TRBJ1-1; 7 nucleotides agree with TRBD1. The CDR3 loop spans 14 amino acids. With V trimmed by 3 bases and J by 6 bases, 7 bases remained unmatched. The germline V gene has CDR1 SGHAT and CDR2 FQDESV (reference sequence). The CDR3 DNA reads as TGTGCCAGCAGCTTGGCCCTACAGGGGTCTGAAGCTTTCTTT. Its protein product is CASSLALQGSEAFF.

This clonotype occurred many times. This sequence joins TRBV6-1 and TRBJ2-7; TRBD2 aligns across 8 bases. CDR1 and CDR2 from the germline V gene are MNHNS and SASEGT. This CDR3 is built from 14 residues. With V trimmed by 4 bases and J by 0 bases, 2 bases remained unmatched. The CDR3 reads CASSGGGFSYEQYF. Written as DNA, the CDR3 is TGTGCCAGCAGTGGCGGGGGGTTCTCCTACGAGCAGTACTTC.

This clonotype appeared many times. The chain employs TRBV13 and TRBJ2-5, with TRBD2 matching 8 bases. Looked up from germline, CDR1 is PRHDT and CDR2 is FYEKMQ (reference sequence). The CDR3 is 16 residues long. With 5 bases clipped from V and 1 base from J, the junction kept 9 bases outside the gene matches. This chain's CDR3 is CASSPLIAGSQETQYF. The DNA of the CDR3 is TGTGCCAGCAGCCCCCTGATAGCGGGGAGCCAAGAGACCCAGTACTTC.

This chain links TRBV11-2 with TRBJ1-1; D not resolved. With 1 base removed from V and 1 base from J, the gap between germline ends came to 7 bases. Per germline, CDR1 SGHAT and CDR2 FQNNGV. The CDR3 totals 14 residues. Written as DNA, the CDR3 is TGTGCCAGCAGCTTAGGGGCCGCGAACACTGAAGCTTTCTTT. It codes for CASSLGAANTEAFF.

The chain combines TRBV4-1 with TRBJ1-4; weak D call: TRBD1 (5 bases). The CDR3 contains 17 residues. V was pared by 0 bases and J by 1 base, with 12 bases between. Germline CDR1 and CDR2: MGHRA and YSYEKL. The CDR3 DNA is TGCGCCAGCAGCCAAGATAACCAGGGAGTAACTAATGAAAAACTGTTTTTT. Translated, it gives CASSQDNQGVTNEKLFF.

The chain is built from TRBV30 and TRBJ1-2; D not resolved. Trimming left V 0 bases short and J 7 bases short, with 15 bases between. Per germline, CDR1 GTSNPN and CDR2 SVGIG (reference sequence). This CDR3 spans 14 amino acids. The CDR3: CAWSVPTRLGGYTF. In nucleotides, the CDR3 is TGTGCCTGGAGTGTACCCACGAGGCTGGGTGGCTACACCTTC.

J is TRBJ2-2 and V is TRBV5-4; 8 bases fit TRBD1. The J segment lost 4 bases and the V segment lost 7 bases, leaving 3 bases of the junction unmatched. The CDR3 has 13 amino acids. Germline values: CDR1 SGHNT, CDR2 YYREEE (reference sequence). The CDR3 region is CASQGAGTGELFF. DNA of the CDR3: TGTGCCAGCCAGGGGGCAGGCACCGGGGAGCTGTTTTTT.

At least ten counts were recorded for this clonotype. The chain joins TRBV2 to TRBJ1-6; D is unresolved. Germline V gene lookup returns CDR1 SNHLY and CDR2 FYNNEI. Trimming shortened V by 3 bases and J by 6 bases, and 9 bases separated the two germline ends. This CDR3 is built from 14 residues. The CDR3 nucleotides read TGTGCCAGCAGTGATTTTAGCGGTAATTCACCCCTCCACTTT. Translation gives CASSDFSGNSPLHF.

V is TRBV7-8 and J is TRBJ2-7, with 8 bases lining up with TRBD1. The CDR3 is 14 amino acids. CDR1 is SGHVS, CDR2 FQNEAQ, per germline. With 4 bases clipped from V and 6 bases from J, the junction kept 8 bases outside the gene matches. CDR3 in amino acids: CASSSGTGGFEQYF. The CDR3 DNA follows: TGTGCCAGCAGCTCAGGGACAGGTGGATTCGAGCAGTACTTC.

This chain joins TRBV19 and TRBJ2-1; TRBD2 might be the D (5 bases). This CDR3 has 16 amino acids. V gave up 1 base and J gave up 0 bases, with 10 bases separating them. CDR1 and CDR2 from the germline V gene are LNHDA and SQIVND (reference sequence). The CDR3 loop reads CASSIAPGISYNEQFF. CDR3 in DNA: TGTGCCAGTAGTATAGCGCCGGGGATCTCCTACAATGAGCAGTTCTTC.

This clonotype showed up just a few times. The chain uses TRBV5-6 and TRBJ2-7; D call uncertain. This CDR3 contains 13 residues. V was cut by 4 bases and J by 5 bases, with 13 bases left in between. The germline V gene encodes CDR1 SGHDT and CDR2 YYEEEE. Written as DNA, the CDR3 is TGTGCCAGCAGCCTCCCCCGGGCTGACGAGCAGTACTTC. Translating it yields CASSLPRADEQYF.

This clonotype appeared many times. The J gene is TRBJ2-1, the V gene TRBV28, with D hard to call. Germline-derived CDR1 and CDR2 are MDHEN and SYDVKM. The CDR3 is 14 residues long. Trimming stripped 3 bases from V and 4 bases from J, with 10 bases between. In nucleotides, the CDR3 is TGTGCCAGCAGTTTGGCAGGTTTGTACAATGAGCAGTTCTTC. Its protein product is CASSLAGLYNEQFF.

This clonotype has a count of ten or more. V usage is TRBV3-1 and J usage is TRBJ1-6; D is perhaps TRBD1 (5 bases). The V end was cut by 7 bases, the J end by 8 bases, with 12 bases between. The CDR3 extends over 13 amino acids. The germline gives CDR1 LGHDT, CDR2 YNNKEL (reference sequence). The CDR3 nucleotides read TGTGCCAGCAATACACAGGACCATTCACCCCTCCACTTT. It is translated as CASNTQDHSPLHF.

This clonotype has ten or more counts. The chain employs TRBV27 and TRBJ2-5, with D possibly being TRBD1 or TRBD2 (5 bases each). The CDR3 runs to 15 residues. The germline CDR1 and CDR2 sequences are MNHEY and SMNVEV (reference sequence). The germline V and J ends were trimmed by 3 bases and 4 bases, with 15 bases remaining between them. CDR3 coding DNA: TGTGCCAGCAGTTTCCTCCGGGGCGGGCGAGAGACCCAGTACTTC. Translating it yields CASSFLRGGRETQYF.

This clonotype was counted ten times or more. This rearrangement joins TRBV12-3 or TRBV12-4 to TRBJ2-7, with D unclear. The CDR3 loop spans 11 amino acids. Trimming removed 4 bases from V and 6 bases from J, with 7 bases in between. The CDR3 DNA reads as TGTGCCAGCAGTTATCGTGGCGAGCAGTACTTC. Its protein is CASSYRGEQYF.